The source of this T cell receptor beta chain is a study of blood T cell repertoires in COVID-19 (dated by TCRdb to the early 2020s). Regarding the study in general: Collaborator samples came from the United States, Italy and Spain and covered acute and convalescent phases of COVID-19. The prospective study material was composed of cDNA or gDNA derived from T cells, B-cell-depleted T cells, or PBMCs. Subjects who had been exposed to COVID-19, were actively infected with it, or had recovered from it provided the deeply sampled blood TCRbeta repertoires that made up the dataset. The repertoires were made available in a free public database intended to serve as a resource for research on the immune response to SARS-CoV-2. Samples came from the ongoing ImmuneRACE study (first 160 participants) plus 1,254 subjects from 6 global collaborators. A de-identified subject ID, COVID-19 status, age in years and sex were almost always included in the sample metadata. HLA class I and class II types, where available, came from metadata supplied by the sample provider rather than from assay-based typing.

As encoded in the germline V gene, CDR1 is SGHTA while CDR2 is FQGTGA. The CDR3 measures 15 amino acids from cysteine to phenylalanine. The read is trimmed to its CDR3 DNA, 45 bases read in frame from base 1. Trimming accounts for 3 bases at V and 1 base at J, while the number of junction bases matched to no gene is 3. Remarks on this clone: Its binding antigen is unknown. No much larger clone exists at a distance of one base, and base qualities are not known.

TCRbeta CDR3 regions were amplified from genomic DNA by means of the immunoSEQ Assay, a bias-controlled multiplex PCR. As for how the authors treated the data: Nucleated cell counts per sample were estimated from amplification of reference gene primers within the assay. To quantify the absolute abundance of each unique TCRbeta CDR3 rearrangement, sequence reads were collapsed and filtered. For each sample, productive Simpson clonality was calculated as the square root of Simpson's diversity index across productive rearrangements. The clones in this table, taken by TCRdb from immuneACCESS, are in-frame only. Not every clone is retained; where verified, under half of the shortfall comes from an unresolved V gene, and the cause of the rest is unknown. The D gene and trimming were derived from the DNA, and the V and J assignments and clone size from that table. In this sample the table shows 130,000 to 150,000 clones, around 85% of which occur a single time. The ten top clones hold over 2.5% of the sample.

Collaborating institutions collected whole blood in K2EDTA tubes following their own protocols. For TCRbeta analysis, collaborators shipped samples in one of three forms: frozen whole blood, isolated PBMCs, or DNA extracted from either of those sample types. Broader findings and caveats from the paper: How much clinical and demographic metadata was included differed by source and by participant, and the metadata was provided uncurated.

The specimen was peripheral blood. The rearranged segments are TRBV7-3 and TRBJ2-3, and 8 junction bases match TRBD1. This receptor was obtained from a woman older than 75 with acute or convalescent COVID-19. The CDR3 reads CASSLTGVGTDTQYF. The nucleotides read TGTGCCAGCAGCTTGACAGGGGTGGGCACAGATACGCAGTATTTT.